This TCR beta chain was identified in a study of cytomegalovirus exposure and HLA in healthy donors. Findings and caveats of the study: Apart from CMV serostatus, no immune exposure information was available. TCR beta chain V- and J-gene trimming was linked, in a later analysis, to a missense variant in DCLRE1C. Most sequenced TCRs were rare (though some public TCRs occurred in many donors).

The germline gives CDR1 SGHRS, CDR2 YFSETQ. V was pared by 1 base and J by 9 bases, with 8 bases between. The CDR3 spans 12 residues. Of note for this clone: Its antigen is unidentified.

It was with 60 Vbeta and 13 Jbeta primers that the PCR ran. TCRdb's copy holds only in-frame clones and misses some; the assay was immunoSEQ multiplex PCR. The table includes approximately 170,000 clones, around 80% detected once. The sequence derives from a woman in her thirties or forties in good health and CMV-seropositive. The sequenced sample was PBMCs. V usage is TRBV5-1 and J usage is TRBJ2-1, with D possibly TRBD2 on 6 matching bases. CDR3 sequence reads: CASSLQEGEQFF. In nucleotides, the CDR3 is TGCGCCAGCAGCTTGCAGGAGGGTGAGCAGTTCTTC.